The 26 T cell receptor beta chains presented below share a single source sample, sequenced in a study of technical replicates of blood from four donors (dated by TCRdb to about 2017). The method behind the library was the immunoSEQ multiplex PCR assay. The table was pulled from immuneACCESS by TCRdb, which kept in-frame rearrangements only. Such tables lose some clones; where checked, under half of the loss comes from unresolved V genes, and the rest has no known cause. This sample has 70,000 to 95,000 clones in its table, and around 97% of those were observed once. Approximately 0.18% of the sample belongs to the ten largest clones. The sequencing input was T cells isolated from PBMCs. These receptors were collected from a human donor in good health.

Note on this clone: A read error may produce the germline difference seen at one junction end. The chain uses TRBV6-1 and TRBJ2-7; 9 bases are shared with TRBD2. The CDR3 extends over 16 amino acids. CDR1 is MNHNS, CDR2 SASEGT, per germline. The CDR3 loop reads CVSSGGSGSGYYEQYF. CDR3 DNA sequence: TGTGTCAGCAGTGGGGGTAGCGGGAGCGGTTACTACGAGCAGTACTTC.

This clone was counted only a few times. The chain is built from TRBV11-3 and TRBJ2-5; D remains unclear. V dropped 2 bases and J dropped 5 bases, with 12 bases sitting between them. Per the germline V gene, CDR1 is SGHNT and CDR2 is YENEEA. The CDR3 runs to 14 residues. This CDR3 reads CASSLRENLETQYF. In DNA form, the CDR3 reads TGTGCCAGCAGCTTAAGAGAAAATCTCGAGACCCAGTACTTC.

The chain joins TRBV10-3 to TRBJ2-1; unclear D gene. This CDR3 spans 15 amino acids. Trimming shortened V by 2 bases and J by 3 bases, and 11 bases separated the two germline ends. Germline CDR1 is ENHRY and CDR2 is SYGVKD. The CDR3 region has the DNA TGTGCCATCAGTGAGGGCCCAGGTGGCTACAATGAGCAGTTCTTC. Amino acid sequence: CAISEGPGGYNEQFF.

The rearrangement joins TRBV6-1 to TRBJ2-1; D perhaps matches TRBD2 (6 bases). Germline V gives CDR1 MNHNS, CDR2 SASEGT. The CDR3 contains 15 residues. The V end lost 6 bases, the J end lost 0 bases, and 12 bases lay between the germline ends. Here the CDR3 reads CASSEVAVSYNEQFF. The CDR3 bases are TGTGCCAGCAGCGAGGTAGCGGTCTCCTACAATGAGCAGTTCTTC.

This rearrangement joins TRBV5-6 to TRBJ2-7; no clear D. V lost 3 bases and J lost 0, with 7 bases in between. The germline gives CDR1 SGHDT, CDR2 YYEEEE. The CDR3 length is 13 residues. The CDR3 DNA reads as TGTGCCAGCAGCTCAGCTAGCTCCTACGAGCAGTACTTC. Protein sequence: CASSSASSYEQYF.

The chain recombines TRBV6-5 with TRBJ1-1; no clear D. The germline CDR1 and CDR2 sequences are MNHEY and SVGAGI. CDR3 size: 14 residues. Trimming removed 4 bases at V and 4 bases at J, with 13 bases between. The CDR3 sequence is CASSLTPEGTEAFF. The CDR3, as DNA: TGTGCCAGCAGTTTGACGCCTGAGGGCACTGAAGCTTTCTTT.

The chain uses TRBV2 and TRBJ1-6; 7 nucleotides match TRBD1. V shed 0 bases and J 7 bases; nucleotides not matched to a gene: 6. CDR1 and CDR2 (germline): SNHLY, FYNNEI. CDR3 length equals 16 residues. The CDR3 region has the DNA TGTGCCAGCAGTGAAGCAGGGGGCGCTAGGAATTCACCCCTCCACTTT. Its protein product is CASSEAGGARNSPLHF.

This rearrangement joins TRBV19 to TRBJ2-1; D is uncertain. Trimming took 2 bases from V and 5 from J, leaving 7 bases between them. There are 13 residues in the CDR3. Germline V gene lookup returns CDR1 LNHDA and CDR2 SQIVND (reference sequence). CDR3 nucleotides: TGTGCCAGTAGTATAAACAGAGACAATGAGCAGTTCTTC. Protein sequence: CASSINRDNEQFF.

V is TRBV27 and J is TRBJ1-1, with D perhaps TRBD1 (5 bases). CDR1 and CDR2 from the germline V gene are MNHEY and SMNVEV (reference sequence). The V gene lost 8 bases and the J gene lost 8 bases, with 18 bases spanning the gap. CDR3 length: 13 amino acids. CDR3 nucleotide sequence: TGTGCCAGCTTCGGAGAGAGGGGAGGGGAAGCTTTCTTT. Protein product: CASFGERGGEAFF.

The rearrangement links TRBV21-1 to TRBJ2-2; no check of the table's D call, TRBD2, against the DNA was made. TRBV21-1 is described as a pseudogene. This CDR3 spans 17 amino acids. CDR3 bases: TGTGCCAAGAACCGTGCTAGCGGGGGTACGAACACCGGGGAGCTGTTTTTT. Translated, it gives CAKNRASGGTNTGELFF.

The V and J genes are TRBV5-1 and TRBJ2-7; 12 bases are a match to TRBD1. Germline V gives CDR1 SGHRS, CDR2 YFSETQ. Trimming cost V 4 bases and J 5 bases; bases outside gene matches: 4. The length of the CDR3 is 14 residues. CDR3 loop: CASSEGTGGDEQYF. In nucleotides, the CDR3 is TGCGCCAGCAGCGAAGGGACAGGGGGCGACGAGCAGTACTTC.

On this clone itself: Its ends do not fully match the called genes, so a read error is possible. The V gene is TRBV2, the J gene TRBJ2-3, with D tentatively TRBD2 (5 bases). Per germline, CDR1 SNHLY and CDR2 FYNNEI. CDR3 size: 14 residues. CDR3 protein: CASSVGPKGDTQCF. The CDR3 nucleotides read TGTGCCAGCAGTGTGGGCCCCAAGGGAGATACGCAGTGTTTT.

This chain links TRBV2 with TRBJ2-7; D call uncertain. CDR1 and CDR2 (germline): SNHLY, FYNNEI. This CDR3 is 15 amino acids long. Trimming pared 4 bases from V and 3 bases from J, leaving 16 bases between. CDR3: CASSAPETGNYEQYF. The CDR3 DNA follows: TGTGCCAGCAGTGCCCCCGAGACTGGAAACTACGAGCAGTACTTC.

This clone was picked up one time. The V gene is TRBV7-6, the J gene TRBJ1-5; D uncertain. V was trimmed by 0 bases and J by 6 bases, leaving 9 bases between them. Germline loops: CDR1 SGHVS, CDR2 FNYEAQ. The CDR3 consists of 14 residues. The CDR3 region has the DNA TGTGCCAGCAGCTTAGCCGGGGAGGCTCAGCCCCAGCATTTT. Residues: CASSLAGEAQPQHF. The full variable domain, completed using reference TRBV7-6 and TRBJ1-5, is GAGVSQSPRYKVTKRGQDVALRCDPISGHVSLYWYRQALGQGPEFLTYFNYEAQQDKSGLPNDRFSAERPEGSISTLTIQRTEQRDSAMYRCASSLAGEAQPQHFGDGTRLSIL.

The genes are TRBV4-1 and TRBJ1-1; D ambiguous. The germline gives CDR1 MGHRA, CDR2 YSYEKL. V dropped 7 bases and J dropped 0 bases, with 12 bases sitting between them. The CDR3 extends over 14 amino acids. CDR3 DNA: TGCGCCAGCACCAAAGGAACAGTGAACACTGAAGCTTTCTTT. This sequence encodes CASTKGTVNTEAFF.

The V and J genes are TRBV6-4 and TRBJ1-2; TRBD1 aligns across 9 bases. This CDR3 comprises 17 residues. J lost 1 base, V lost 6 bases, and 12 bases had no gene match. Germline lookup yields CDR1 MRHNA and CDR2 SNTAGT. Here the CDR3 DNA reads TGTGCCAGCAGGAACCCGGGACAGGGTTCTGGTAACTATGGCTACACCTTC. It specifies CASRNPGQGSGNYGYTF.

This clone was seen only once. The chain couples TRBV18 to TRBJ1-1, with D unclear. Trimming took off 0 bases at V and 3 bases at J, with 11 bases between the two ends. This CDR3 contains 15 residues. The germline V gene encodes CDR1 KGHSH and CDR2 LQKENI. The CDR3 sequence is CASSPPSGWDTEAFF. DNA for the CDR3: TGTGCCAGCTCACCACCGTCGGGTTGGGACACTGAAGCTTTCTTT.

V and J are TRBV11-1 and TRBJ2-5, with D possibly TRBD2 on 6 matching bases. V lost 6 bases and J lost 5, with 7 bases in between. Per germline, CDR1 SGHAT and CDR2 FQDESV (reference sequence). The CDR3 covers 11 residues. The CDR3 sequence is CASRGGETQYF. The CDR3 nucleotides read TGTGCCAGCAGGGGAGGCGAGACCCAGTACTTC.

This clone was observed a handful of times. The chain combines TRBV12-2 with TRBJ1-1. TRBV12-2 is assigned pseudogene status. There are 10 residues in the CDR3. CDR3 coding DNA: TGTGCAAGTCGCCCCAATGAGGCTTTCTTT. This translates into CASRPNEAFF.

The CDR3 DNA sequence: TGCGCCAGCAGCTCTACCGGGACAGGGGGTTATGGCTACACCTTC. Translated: CASSSTGTGGYGYTF. V and J are TRBV5-1 and TRBJ1-2; TRBD1 matches 11 bases. The trim removed 3 bases at V and 5 bases at J, leaving 6 bases unmatched. The CDR3 length is 15 residues. Germline-derived CDR1 and CDR2 are SGHRS and YFSETQ.

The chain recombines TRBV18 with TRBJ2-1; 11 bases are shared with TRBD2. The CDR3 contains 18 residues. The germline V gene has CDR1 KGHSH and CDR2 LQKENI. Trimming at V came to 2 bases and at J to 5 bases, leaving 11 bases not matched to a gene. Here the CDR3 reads CASSPKTSGSRYHNEQFF. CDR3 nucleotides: TGTGCCAGCTCACCAAAAACTAGCGGGAGCCGATACCACAATGAGCAGTTCTTC.

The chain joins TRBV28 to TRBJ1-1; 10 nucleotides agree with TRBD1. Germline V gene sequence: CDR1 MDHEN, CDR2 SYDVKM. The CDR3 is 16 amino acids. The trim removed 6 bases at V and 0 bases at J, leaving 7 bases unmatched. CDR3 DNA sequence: TGTGCCAGCAGCACCGAGGGACAGGGGTTGAACACTGAAGCTTTCTTT. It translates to CASSTEGQGLNTEAFF.

The chain's CDR3 is CASNPSGLTYEQYF. Written as DNA, the CDR3 is TGTGCCAGCAACCCTAGCGGATTAACCTACGAGCAGTACTTC. This chain connects TRBV6-1 to TRBJ2-7; TRBD2 matches at 7 bases. The length of the CDR3 is 14 residues. J was trimmed by 2 bases and V by 7 bases; bases with no gene match: 8. Germline CDR1 MNHNS, CDR2 SASEGT.

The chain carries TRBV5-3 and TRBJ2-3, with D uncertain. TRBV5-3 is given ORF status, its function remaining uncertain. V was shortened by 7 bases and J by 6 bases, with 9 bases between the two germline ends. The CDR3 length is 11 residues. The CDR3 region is CARDPRDTQYF. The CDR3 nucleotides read TGTGCCAGAGACCCCAGGGATACGCAGTATTTT.

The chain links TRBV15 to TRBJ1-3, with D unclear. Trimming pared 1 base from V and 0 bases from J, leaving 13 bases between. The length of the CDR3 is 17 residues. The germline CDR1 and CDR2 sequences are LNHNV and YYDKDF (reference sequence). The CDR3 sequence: CATSRGVFSGSGNTIYF. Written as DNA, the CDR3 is TGTGCCACCAGCAGAGGCGTTTTTTCGGGCTCTGGAAACACCATATATTTT.

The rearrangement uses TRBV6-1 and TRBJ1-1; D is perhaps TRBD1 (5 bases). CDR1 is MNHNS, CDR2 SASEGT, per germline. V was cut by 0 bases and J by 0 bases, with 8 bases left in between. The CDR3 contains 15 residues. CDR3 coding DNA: TGTGCCAGCAGTGAAGCCCCCAGGGTGAACACTGAAGCTTTCTTT. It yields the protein CASSEAPRVNTEAFF.